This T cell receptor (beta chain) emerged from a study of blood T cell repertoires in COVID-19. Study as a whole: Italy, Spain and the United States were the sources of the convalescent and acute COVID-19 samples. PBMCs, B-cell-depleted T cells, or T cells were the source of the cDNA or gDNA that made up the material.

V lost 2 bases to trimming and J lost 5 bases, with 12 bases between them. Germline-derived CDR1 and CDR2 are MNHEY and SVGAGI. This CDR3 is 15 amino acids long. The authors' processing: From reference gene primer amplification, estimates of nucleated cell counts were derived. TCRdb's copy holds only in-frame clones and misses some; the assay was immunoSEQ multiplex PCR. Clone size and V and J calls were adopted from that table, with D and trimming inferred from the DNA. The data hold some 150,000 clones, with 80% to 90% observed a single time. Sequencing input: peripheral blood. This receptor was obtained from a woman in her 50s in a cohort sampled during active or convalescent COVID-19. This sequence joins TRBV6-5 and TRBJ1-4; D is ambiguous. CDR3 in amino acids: CASSYTRRSNEKLFF. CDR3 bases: TGTGCCAGCAGTTACACACGAAGATCAAATGAAAAACTGTTTTTT.